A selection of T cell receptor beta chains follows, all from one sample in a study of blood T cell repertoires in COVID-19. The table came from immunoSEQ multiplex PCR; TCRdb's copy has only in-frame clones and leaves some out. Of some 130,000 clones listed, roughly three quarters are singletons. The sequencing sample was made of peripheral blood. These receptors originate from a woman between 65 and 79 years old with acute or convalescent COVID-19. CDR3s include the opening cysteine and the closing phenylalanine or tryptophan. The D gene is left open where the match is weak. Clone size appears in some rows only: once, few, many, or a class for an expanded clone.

CDR3 DNA: TGTGCCAGCAGGGGTGGACAGGGGGTAGAAGGCTACACCTTC
CDR3 protein: CASRGGQGVEGYTF
clone size: .
J gene: TRBJ1-2
D gene: TRBD1
V gene: TRBV2

CDR3 DNA: TGTGCCAGCAGCGTAGGCAGGGCGGCGTACACCTTC
CDR3 protein: CASSVGRAAYTF
clone size: once
J gene: TRBJ1-2
D gene: .
V gene: TRBV9

CDR3 DNA: TGTGCCAGCAACGCGTTCGTCGGACTCGGCAATGAGCAGTTCTTC
CDR3 protein: CASNAFVGLGNEQFF
clone size: few
J gene: TRBJ2-1
D gene: .
V gene: TRBV28

CDR3 DNA: TGTGCCAGCAGTGAGGGCTCCTACACCGGGGAGCTGTTTTTT
CDR3 protein: CASSEGSYTGELFF
clone size: .
J gene: TRBJ2-2
D gene: .
V gene: TRBV2

CDR3 DNA: TGTGCCAGCAGCTTAGTTGGCAGGGACTATGGCTACACCTTC
CDR3 protein: CASSLVGRDYGYTF
clone size: .
J gene: TRBJ1-2
D gene: .
V gene: TRBV7-2

CDR3 DNA: TGTGCCAGCAGCTTAAATTCCGGACTAGCGGATGGGAATGAGCAGTTCTTC
CDR3 protein: CASSLNSGLADGNEQFF
clone size: .
J gene: TRBJ2-1
D gene: TRBD2
V gene: TRBV7-8

CDR3 DNA: TGCAGTGCTCACGACAGGGTTGAGCAGTTCTTC
CDR3 protein: CSAHDRVEQFF
clone size: .
J gene: TRBJ2-1
D gene: TRBD1
V gene: TRBV20-1

CDR3 DNA: TGTGCCAGCAGTGAAGCCCAGGGTTGGTTGCCCCAGCATTTT
CDR3 protein: CASSEAQGWLPQHF
clone size: .
J gene: TRBJ1-5
D gene: .
V gene: TRBV6-1

CDR3 DNA: TGCGCCAGCAGCCAAGAGTTGGGACAGCCTAATCAGCCCCAGCATTTT
CDR3 protein: CASSQELGQPNQPQHF
clone size: many
J gene: TRBJ1-5
D gene: TRBD1
V gene: TRBV4-3

CDR3 DNA: TGTGCCAGCAGCTTACCCCACACCTCTGAAGCTTTCTTT
CDR3 protein: CASSLPHTSEAFF
clone size: .
J gene: TRBJ1-1
D gene: .
V gene: TRBV7-9

CDR3 DNA: TGTGCCAGCAGCTTACGGTTCGGTCATGAAAAACTGTTTTTT
CDR3 protein: CASSLRFGHEKLFF
clone size: .
J gene: TRBJ1-4
D gene: .
V gene: TRBV7-8

CDR3 DNA: TGTGCCAGCAGTAAACGGACAGGGAACTATGGCTACACCTTC
CDR3 protein: CASSKRTGNYGYTF
clone size: .
J gene: TRBJ1-2
D gene: TRBD1
V gene: TRBV27

CDR3 DNA: TGTGCCTGGAGCATTGGACAGGGTGTGGGCTACACCTTC
CDR3 protein: CAWSIGQGVGYTF
clone size: .
J gene: TRBJ1-2
D gene: TRBD1
V gene: TRBV30

CDR3 DNA: TGTGCCAGCAGCCCGACCCGGGTCAGCGGGTTCCAAGAGACCCAGTACTTC
CDR3 protein: CASSPTRVSGFQETQYF
clone size: .
J gene: TRBJ2-5
D gene: .
V gene: TRBV28

CDR3 DNA: TGTGCCAGCAGCGTAACAGGGGTTCATAATGAGCAGTTCTTC
CDR3 protein: CASSVTGVHNEQFF
clone size: .
J gene: TRBJ2-1
D gene: TRBD1
V gene: TRBV7-3

CDR3 DNA: TGTGCCAGCAGCCCGACCATCGAATTCGGGAAGGGTAGCTACGAGCAGTACTTC
CDR3 protein: CASSPTIEFGKGSYEQYF
clone size: many
J gene: TRBJ2-7
D gene: .
V gene: TRBV28

CDR3 DNA: TGCGCCAGCAGCTTTGAGGGTGTCACAGATACGCAGTATTTT
CDR3 protein: CASSFEGVTDTQYF
clone size: once
J gene: TRBJ2-3
D gene: .
V gene: TRBV5-1

CDR3 DNA: TGTGCCAGCAGGTCTCTAGCGGGGACCTACAATGAGCAGTTCTTC
CDR3 protein: CASRSLAGTYNEQFF
clone size: .
J gene: TRBJ2-1
D gene: TRBD2
V gene: TRBV6-5

CDR3 DNA: TGTGCCAGCACCTCAACCGGGACAGGGGGGTACGAGCAGTACTTC
CDR3 protein: CASTSTGTGGYEQYF
clone size: .
J gene: TRBJ2-7
D gene: TRBD1
V gene: TRBV28

CDR3 DNA: TGTGCCAGCAGTTCTGGGGGCGGGTTCGGGGAGCTGTTTTTT
CDR3 protein: CASSSGGGFGELFF
clone size: .
J gene: TRBJ2-2
D gene: .
V gene: TRBV27

CDR3 DNA: TGTGCCAGCAGTTTGGGACAGGGTAGGGACATTCAGTACTTC
CDR3 protein: CASSLGQGRDIQYF
clone size: .
J gene: TRBJ2-4
D gene: TRBD1
V gene: TRBV6-2/TRBV6-3

CDR3 DNA: TGTGCCAGTAGCTCCGGGACTAGCGGGGGGGCATCCTACAATGAGCAGTTCTTC
CDR3 protein: CASSSGTSGGASYNEQFF
clone size: .
J gene: TRBJ2-1
D gene: TRBD2
V gene: TRBV19

CDR3 DNA: TGTGCCAGCAGCTATAGGGGAATCATGAACACTGAAGCTTTCTTT
CDR3 protein: CASSYRGIMNTEAFF
clone size: .
J gene: TRBJ1-1
D gene: .
V gene: TRBV6-5

CDR3 DNA: TGTGCCTGGAGTGGGGGACTAGCGGTGGCAGATACGCAGTATTTT
CDR3 protein: CAWSGGLAVADTQYF
clone size: .
J gene: TRBJ2-3
D gene: TRBD2
V gene: TRBV30

CDR3 DNA: TGTGCCAGCAGCTTAGTGGGGGGGGGAATGAACACTGAAGCTTTCTTT
CDR3 protein: CASSLVGGGMNTEAFF
clone size: many
J gene: TRBJ1-1
D gene: .
V gene: TRBV11-2

CDR3 DNA: TGTGCCAGCCTAAGGACAGCCAACACCGGGGAGCTGTTTTTT
CDR3 protein: CASLRTANTGELFF
clone size: .
J gene: TRBJ2-2
D gene: .
V gene: TRBV6-5

CDR3 DNA: TGTGCCAGCACCGCAGGGGGAATCTACGAGCAGTACTTC
CDR3 protein: CASTAGGIYEQYF
clone size: few
J gene: TRBJ2-7
D gene: TRBD1
V gene: TRBV11-2

CDR3 DNA: TGTGCTAGTGGTCCAGGGGGAAGGGACACTGAAGCTTTCTTT
CDR3 protein: CASGPGGRDTEAFF
clone size: .
J gene: TRBJ1-1
D gene: TRBD1
V gene: TRBV12-5

CDR3 DNA: TGCGCCAGCTCTCGACAGGGGGTAATCCAAGAGACCCAGTACTTC
CDR3 protein: CASSRQGVIQETQYF
clone size: .
J gene: TRBJ2-5
D gene: TRBD1
V gene: TRBV4-1

CDR3 DNA: TGTGCCAGCAGACGGAGCCCGGGATCCACCGGGGAGCTGTTTTTT
CDR3 protein: CASRRSPGSTGELFF
clone size: .
J gene: TRBJ2-2
D gene: .
V gene: TRBV2

CDR3 DNA: TGCGCCAGCAGCCGGGACTGGGAGAGAGGCTACACCTTC
CDR3 protein: CASSRDWERGYTF
clone size: .
J gene: TRBJ1-2
D gene: .
V gene: TRBV5-1

CDR3 DNA: TGTGCCAGCTCAGAGGTGGCTAACTATGGCTACACCTTC
CDR3 protein: CASSEVANYGYTF
clone size: .
J gene: TRBJ1-2
D gene: .
V gene: TRBV18

CDR3 DNA: TGTGCCAGCCTTGGGACAGGGGAGGGGAATGAGCAGTTCTTC
CDR3 protein: CASLGTGEGNEQFF
clone size: .
J gene: TRBJ2-1
D gene: TRBD1
V gene: TRBV2

CDR3 DNA: TGTGCCAGCTCACTTGATAGCGGGCCCCAAGAGACCCAGTACTTC
CDR3 protein: CASSLDSGPQETQYF
clone size: once
J gene: TRBJ2-5
D gene: TRBD2
V gene: TRBV18

CDR3 DNA: TGTGCCAGCAGCTGCCAGACGGACAGGGGAAACAATTCACCCCTCCACTTT
CDR3 protein: CASSCQTDRGNNSPLHF
clone size: many
J gene: TRBJ1-6
D gene: .
V gene: TRBV21-1

CDR3 DNA: TGTGCCAGCAGCCAAGGACCGGGACAGGGGGAAAATCAGCCCCAGCATTTT
CDR3 protein: CASSQGPGQGENQPQHF
clone size: .
J gene: TRBJ1-5
D gene: TRBD1
V gene: TRBV3-1/TRBV3-2

CDR3 DNA: TGTGCCAGCAGCCCTTGGACTAGCGGCTCCTACGAGCAGTACTTC
CDR3 protein: CASSPWTSGSYEQYF
clone size: .
J gene: TRBJ2-7
D gene: TRBD2
V gene: TRBV11-2

CDR3 DNA: TGTGCCAGCTCACCACAACTGTCTAGCGGGGGAATGCATGAGCAGTTCTTC
CDR3 protein: CASSPQLSSGGMHEQFF
clone size: .
J gene: TRBJ2-1
D gene: TRBD2
V gene: TRBV18

CDR3 DNA: TGTGCCAGCAGCAGTCCAGGGGGCCATCAGCCCCAGCATTTT
CDR3 protein: CASSSPGGHQPQHF
clone size: .
J gene: TRBJ1-5
D gene: TRBD1
V gene: TRBV27

CDR3 DNA: TGTGCCAGCAGTGAAGCTCTGGGGGGGCCTACCTACGAGCAGTACTTC
CDR3 protein: CASSEALGGPTYEQYF
clone size: .
J gene: TRBJ2-7
D gene: .
V gene: TRBV6-1

CDR3 DNA: TGTGCCAGCAGCTTCGGGGATGCAGATACGCAGTATTTT
CDR3 protein: CASSFGDADTQYF
clone size: .
J gene: TRBJ2-3
D gene: .
V gene: TRBV5-6

CDR3 DNA: TGTGCCAGCAGCCTCGGTCCCCTCTACGAGCAGTACTTC
CDR3 protein: CASSLGPLYEQYF
clone size: .
J gene: TRBJ2-7
D gene: .
V gene: TRBV5-5

CDR3 DNA: TGTGCCAGCAGCAACCTAGCGGGTGCCTACAATGAGCAGTTCTTC
CDR3 protein: CASSNLAGAYNEQFF
clone size: .
J gene: TRBJ2-1
D gene: TRBD2
V gene: TRBV6-4

CDR3 DNA: TGTGCCAGCAGCAAAACGGGACAGGGTAACGAGCAGTACTTC
CDR3 protein: CASSKTGQGNEQYF
clone size: medium-sized
J gene: TRBJ2-7
D gene: TRBD1
V gene: TRBV7-3

CDR3 DNA: TGTGCCAGCAGCCCAGCGGGCAACACCTACGAGCAGTACTTC
CDR3 protein: CASSPAGNTYEQYF
clone size: .
J gene: TRBJ2-7
D gene: .
V gene: TRBV5-4

CDR3 DNA: TGCGCCAGCGCGCCCAGGGGGCCTGAGAGAAACACCATATATTTT
CDR3 protein: CASAPRGPERNTIYF
clone size: .
J gene: TRBJ1-3
D gene: TRBD1
V gene: TRBV5-1

CDR3 DNA: TGCGCCAGCAGCCTAGGGTGGACAGATGGAAACACCATATATTTT
CDR3 protein: CASSLGWTDGNTIYF
clone size: .
J gene: TRBJ1-3
D gene: .
V gene: TRBV4-1

CDR3 DNA: TGTGCCAGCTCCCCCGACAGGGGAGGAGAGCAGTTCTTC
CDR3 protein: CASSPDRGGEQFF
clone size: .
J gene: TRBJ2-1
D gene: TRBD1
V gene: TRBV6-4

CDR3 DNA: TGTGCCTGTGCACCGGGACTAGCGACAGATACGCAGTATTTT
CDR3 protein: CACAPGLATDTQYF
clone size: few
J gene: TRBJ2-3
D gene: TRBD2
V gene: TRBV6-5

CDR3 DNA: TGTGCCAGCAGCCCCGTGAGCGGGGTCCTTAACACTGAAGCTTTCTTT
CDR3 protein: CASSPVSGVLNTEAFF
clone size: .
J gene: TRBJ1-1
D gene: .
V gene: TRBV7-2

CDR3 DNA: TGTGCCAGCAGCTACAGGGACAGGGTAGGACTGTTTTTT
CDR3 protein: CASSYRDRVGLFF
clone size: .
J gene: TRBJ1-4
D gene: TRBD1
V gene: TRBV7-8

CDR3 DNA: TGTGCCAGCAGCTCCAGGCGTTCGGGGGGCACCACTGACACTGAAGCTTTCTTT
CDR3 protein: CASSSRRSGGTTDTEAFF
clone size: once
J gene: TRBJ1-1
D gene: .
V gene: TRBV7-9

CDR3 DNA: TGTGCCAGTAGTACTCCCGCTAGCGGCCAATACAATGAGCAGTTCTTC
CDR3 protein: CASSTPASGQYNEQFF
clone size: few
J gene: TRBJ2-1
D gene: TRBD2
V gene: TRBV19

CDR3 DNA: TGTGCCAGCACCGAGCGGCCAGCTCGGGGGGAGCTGTTTTTT
CDR3 protein: CASTERPARGELFF
clone size: .
J gene: TRBJ2-2
D gene: .
V gene: TRBV6-5

CDR3 DNA: TGTGCCAGCAGCCTGGACACCTACTATGGCTACACCTTC
CDR3 protein: CASSLDTYYGYTF
clone size: few
J gene: TRBJ1-2
D gene: .
V gene: TRBV6-5

CDR3 DNA: TGTGCCAGCAGCTTAGCGGCCTCCTACGAGCAGTACTTC
CDR3 protein: CASSLAASYEQYF
clone size: once
J gene: TRBJ2-7
D gene: .
V gene: TRBV7-9

CDR3 DNA: TGCGCCAGCAGCCAAGCGCCCGGGACTACCTACGAGCAGTACTTC
CDR3 protein: CASSQAPGTTYEQYF
clone size: .
J gene: TRBJ2-7
D gene: TRBD2
V gene: TRBV4-3

CDR3 DNA: TGTGCCAGCACCTTGGGGCAACTCCACTACGAGCAGTACTTC
CDR3 protein: CASTLGQLHYEQYF
clone size: .
J gene: TRBJ2-7
D gene: .
V gene: TRBV6-5

CDR3 DNA: TGTGCCAGCAGGTATAGCGGGAGCTCCTACGAGCAGTACTTC
CDR3 protein: CASRYSGSSYEQYF
clone size: .
J gene: TRBJ2-7
D gene: TRBD2
V gene: TRBV27

CDR3 DNA: TGTGCCTGGAGTGTACCCGACAGGGAGGGAAACACCATATATTTT
CDR3 protein: CAWSVPDREGNTIYF
clone size: .
J gene: TRBJ1-3
D gene: TRBD1
V gene: TRBV30